This TCR beta chain was sequenced during a study of early T cells in non-severe SARS-CoV-2 infection. Looking at the study overall: With bulk RNA from unsorted whole blood as input, sequencing yielded unpaired chains.

This CDR3 spans 15 amino acids. Germline V lookup: CDR1 LGHNA, CDR2 YSLEER. Losses at the gene ends were 1 base for V and 2 bases for J; bases not matched to a gene: 5. Molecules of cDNA were individually given unique molecular identifiers that were attached to them. TCRdb used MiXCR to reprocess the 5' RACE reads, holding one entry per CDR3 protein. The table records 53,000 or so distinct CDR3 sequences, 12% of them present only once. The sample was whole blood, taken at baseline. The receptor was derived from an adult who was a healthcare worker with PCR-confirmed SARS-CoV-2 infection or an uninfected control (not recorded which). V is TRBV4-3 and J is TRBJ2-7, with 7 bases lining up with TRBD2. The CDR3 spells CASSQGTSVAYEQYF. In DNA, the CDR3 is TGCGCCAGCAGCCAAGGAACTAGCGTAGCCTACGAGCAGTACTTC.